This TCR beta chain originates from a study of shared clonotypes between healthy human individuals. Study as a whole: Each donor's CD8 memory used one plate, CD8 naive two, each CD4 subset three.

CDR3 length equals 15 residues. Per the germline V gene, CDR1 is SNHLY and CDR2 is FYNNEI. V lost 7 bases and J lost 2; bases outside the gene matches: 7. This clone was observed once. The method was immunoSEQ multiplex PCR; TCRdb's version includes in-frame clones alone and lacks a portion of them. The data contain millions of clones, around 96% of them singletons. As defined, naive CD8 cells were CD45RO-negative and positively selected for CCR7, with terminally differentiated effector memory CD45RA+ cells excluded. The sample taken for sequencing was naive CD8+ T cells sorted from blood. The rearrangement joins TRBV2 to TRBJ2-7; 11 bases fit TRBD2. This sequence was found in a man aged 18 to 35 in good health. CDR3 in amino acids: CASKETSGVTYEQYF. In DNA, the CDR3 is TGTGCCAGCAAAGAGACTAGCGGGGTAACCTACGAGCAGTACTTC.